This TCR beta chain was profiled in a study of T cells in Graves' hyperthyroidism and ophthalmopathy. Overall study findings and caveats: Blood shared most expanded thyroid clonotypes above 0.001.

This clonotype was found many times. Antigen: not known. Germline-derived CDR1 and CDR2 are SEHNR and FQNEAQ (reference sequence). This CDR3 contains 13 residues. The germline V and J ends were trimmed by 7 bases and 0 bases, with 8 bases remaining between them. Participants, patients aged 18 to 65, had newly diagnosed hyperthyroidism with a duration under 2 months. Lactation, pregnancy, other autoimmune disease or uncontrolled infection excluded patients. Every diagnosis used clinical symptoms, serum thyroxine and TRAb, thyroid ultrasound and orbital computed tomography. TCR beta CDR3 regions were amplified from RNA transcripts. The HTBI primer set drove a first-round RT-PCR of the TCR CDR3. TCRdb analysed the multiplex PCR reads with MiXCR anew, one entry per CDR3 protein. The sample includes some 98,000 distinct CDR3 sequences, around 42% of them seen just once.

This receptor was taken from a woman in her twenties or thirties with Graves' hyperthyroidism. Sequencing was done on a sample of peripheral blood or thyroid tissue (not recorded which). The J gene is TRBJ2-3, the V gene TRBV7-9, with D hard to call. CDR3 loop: CASNPRSTDTQYF. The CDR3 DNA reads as TGTGCCAGCAACCCGAGGAGCACAGATACGCAGTATTTT.